The subject of this entry is one T cell receptor beta chain. This sample stems from a study of OX40 agonist ivuxolimab in advanced cancers. The data were produced by immunoSEQ multiplex PCR, yet TCRdb's version contains in-frame clones alone and is incomplete. The sample carries about 110,000 clones, 90% recorded once. Germline CDR1 is SGDLS and CDR2 is YYNGEE. The CDR3 loop spans 13 amino acids. The V segment lost 4 bases and the J segment 2 bases; nucleotides outside the gene matches: 2. The TCR originated in an adult with an advanced solid tumor such as melanoma, head and neck, liver or kidney cancer. J is TRBJ2-7 and V is TRBV9, with 8 bases fitting TRBD1. The specimen comprised CD4+ or CD8+ T cells sorted from blood, sampled in a trial of the OX40 agonist ivuxolimab. Here the CDR3 reads CASSTQGAYEQYF. CDR3 bases: TGTGCCAGCAGCACACAGGGGGCCTACGAGCAGTACTTC.